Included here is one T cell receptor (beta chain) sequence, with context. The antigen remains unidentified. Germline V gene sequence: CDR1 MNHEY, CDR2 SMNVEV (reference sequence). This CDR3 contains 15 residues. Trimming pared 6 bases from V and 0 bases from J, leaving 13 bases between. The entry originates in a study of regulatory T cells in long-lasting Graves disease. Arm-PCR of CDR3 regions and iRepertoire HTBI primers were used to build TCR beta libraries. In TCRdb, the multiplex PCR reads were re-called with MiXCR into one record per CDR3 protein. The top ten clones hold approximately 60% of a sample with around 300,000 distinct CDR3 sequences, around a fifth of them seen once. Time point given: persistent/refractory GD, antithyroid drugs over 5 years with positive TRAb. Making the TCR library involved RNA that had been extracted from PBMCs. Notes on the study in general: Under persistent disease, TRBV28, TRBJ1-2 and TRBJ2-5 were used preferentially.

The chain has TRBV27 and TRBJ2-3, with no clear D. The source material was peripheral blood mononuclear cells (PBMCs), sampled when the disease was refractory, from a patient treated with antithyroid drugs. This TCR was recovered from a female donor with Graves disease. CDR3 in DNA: TGTGCCAGCAGCTATATGGGTGCGAGCACAGATACGCAGTATTTT. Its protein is CASSYMGASTDTQYF.